Following are 32 T cell receptor beta chains from one sample sequenced in a study of shared T cell receptors in the human thymus. Clones were sequenced by immunoSEQ multiplex PCR, and TCRdb holds only the in-frame ones, with some missing. The sample contains more than 550,000 clones, 70% to 90% of which appear only once. These data also formed part of another study, on human thymus T cells.

The specimen sequenced was thymocytes. These receptors were obtained from a girl less than two years old with a congenital heart defect.

The rearrangement uses TRBV6-4 and TRBJ2-1; 7 bases line up with TRBD1. V gave up 5 bases and J gave up 4 bases; unmatched junction bases: 8. Germline V gene data show CDR1 as MRHNA and CDR2 as SNTAGT. This CDR3 spans 15 amino acids. CDR3 loop: CASSRGLNCYNEQFF. For the CDR3, the DNA is TGTGCCAGCAGTAGGGGGCTAAACTGTTACAATGAGCAGTTCTTC.

This chain uses TRBV5-1 with TRBJ1-2; D is possibly TRBD1 (6 bases). Trimming pared 4 bases from V and 6 bases from J, leaving 13 bases between. CDR1 and CDR2 (germline): SGHRS, YFSETQ. This CDR3 is built from 13 residues. CDR3 amino acids: CASSAQGVDGYTF. The CDR3 nucleotides are TGCGCCAGCAGCGCACAGGGAGTCGATGGCTACACCTTC.

The V and J genes are TRBV11-2 and TRBJ2-7; 11 positions match TRBD1. The junction had 4 bases not matched to a gene; V was cut back by 1 base and J by 2 bases. The CDR3 has 16 amino acids. CDR1 is SGHAT and CDR2 is FQNNGV in the germline V gene. The CDR3 here is CASSLGGTGGAYEQYF. For the CDR3, the DNA is TGTGCCAGCAGCTTAGGAGGGACAGGGGGAGCCTACGAGCAGTACTTC.

The chain is built from TRBV5-1 and TRBJ2-1; D is perhaps TRBD1 (5 bases). The CDR3 spans 14 residues. V was shortened by 4 bases and J by 12 bases, with 20 bases between the two germline ends. The germline V gene has CDR1 SGHRS and CDR2 YFSETQ. The CDR3 reads CASSVDRNNDGQFF. The CDR3 nucleotides read TGCGCCAGCAGCGTTGACAGAAACAATGACGGGCAGTTCTTC. Together with reference TRBV5-1 and TRBJ2-1, the CDR3 gives the full variable domain: KAGVTQTPRYLIKTRGQQVTLSCSPISGHRSVSWYQQTPGQGLQFLFEYFSETQRNKGNFPGRFSGRQFSNSRSEMNVSTLELGDSALYLCASSVDRNNDGQFFGPGTRLTVL.

The J gene is TRBJ2-1, the V gene TRBV6-4; TRBD1 matches 7 bases. Germline V gene sequence: CDR1 MRHNA, CDR2 SNTAGT. This CDR3 region has 16 residues. V shed 4 bases and J 3 bases; nucleotides not matched to a gene: 9. Here the CDR3 reads CASSARGTALYNEQFF. CDR3 bases: TGTGCCAGCAGTGCTCGTGGGACAGCCCTCTACAATGAGCAGTTCTTC.

J is TRBJ1-1 and V is TRBV6-5; tentative D call: TRBD1 (6 bases). Germline CDR1 reads MNHEY; CDR2 reads SVGAGI. This CDR3 spans 16 amino acids. Trimming left V 0 bases short and J 1 base short, with 12 bases between. CDR3 nucleotide sequence: TGTGCCAGCAGTTACTCACTGTACAGGGCGAACACTGAAGCTTTCTTT. Translating it yields CASSYSLYRANTEAFF.

DNA for the CDR3: TGCGCCAGCAGTGAGACAGGGAAAGAGACCCAGTACTTC. Amino acid sequence: CASSETGKETQYF. The chain joins TRBV10-1 to TRBJ2-5; a weak D match, TRBD1 (6 bases). The CDR3 is made up of 13 amino acids. CDR1 and CDR2 from the germline V gene are WNHNN and SYGVQD (reference sequence). The germline V and J ends were trimmed by 2 bases and 3 bases, with 7 bases remaining between them.

The genes are TRBV4-3 and TRBJ2-3; tentatively, D is TRBD2 (7 bases). The CDR3 length is 18 residues. Trimming stripped 1 base from V and 2 bases from J, with 19 bases between. Germline loops: CDR1 LGHNA, CDR2 YSLEER. This chain's CDR3 is CASSQVGPGGHYTDTQYF. DNA for the CDR3: TGCGCCAGCAGCCAAGTGGGACCGGGGGGACATTACACAGATACGCAGTATTTT.

This chain connects TRBV6-5 to TRBJ1-1; tentatively, D is TRBD1 (5 bases). Trimming took off 6 bases at V and 11 bases at J, with 19 bases between the two ends. Germline CDR1 is MNHEY and CDR2 is SVGAGI. This CDR3 region has 13 residues. The CDR3 coding sequence is TGTGCCAGCAGGGCATGGTCTTCGGAGGGGGCTTTCTTT. Translation: CASRAWSSEGAFF.

This chain uses TRBV19 with TRBJ1-1; TRBD1 might be the D (5 bases). This CDR3 is 15 amino acids long. The germline V gene has CDR1 LNHDA and CDR2 SQIVND (reference sequence). V lost 7 bases and J lost 4, with 19 bases in between. CDR3 in amino acids: CASTSGGERGTEAFF. CDR3 in DNA: TGTGCCAGTACCTCTGGAGGGGAGAGGGGCACTGAAGCTTTCTTT.

The chain joins TRBV4-1 to TRBJ1-5; no firm D call. CDR3 size: 17 residues. Per the germline V gene, CDR1 is MGHRA and CDR2 is YSYEKL. V lost 3 bases and J lost 1, with 16 bases in between. CDR3 residues: CASSQEDALRSNQPQHF. CDR3 DNA sequence: TGCGCCAGCAGCCAGGAAGACGCCCTGCGGAGCAATCAGCCCCAGCATTTT.

This chain links TRBV9 with TRBJ2-3, with 7 bases that match TRBD2. Germline lookup yields CDR1 SGDLS and CDR2 YYNGEE. J lost 0 bases, V lost 2 bases, and 6 bases had no gene match. The CDR3 is made up of 16 amino acids. The DNA for the CDR3 is TGTGCCAGCAGCGTTGAAGCGGGGCTAAGCACAGATACGCAGTATTTT. This encodes CASSVEAGLSTDTQYF. The variable domain in full, with the rest retrieved from reference TRBV9 and TRBJ2-3, is DSGVTQTPKHLITATGQRVTLRCSPRSGDLSVYWYQQSLDQGLQFLIQYYNGEERAKGNILERFSAQQFPDLHSELNLSSLELGDSALYFCASSVEAGLSTDTQYFGPGTRLTVL.

This chain joins TRBV2 and TRBJ1-5; D perhaps matches TRBD1 (6 bases). CDR1 is SNHLY, CDR2 FYNNEI, per germline. The germline V and J ends were trimmed by 3 bases and 4 bases, with 19 bases remaining between them. The CDR3 extends over 17 amino acids. CDR3: CASSEGAQGKENQPQHF. CDR3 nucleotide sequence: TGTGCCAGCAGTGAGGGGGCACAAGGGAAGGAGAATCAGCCCCAGCATTTT. Full variable domain (outside the CDR3, taken from reference TRBV2 and TRBJ1-5): EPEVTQTPSHQVTQMGQEVILRCVPISNHLYFYWYRQILGQKVEFLVSFYNNEISEKSEIFDDQFSVERPDGSNFTLKIRSTKLEDSAMYFCASSEGAQGKENQPQHFGDGTRLSIL.

The genes are TRBV19 and TRBJ1-1; TRBD1 aligns across 7 bases. After removal of 6 bases from V and 3 bases from J, the junction contained 7 bases not matched to a gene. Germline CDR1 reads LNHDA; CDR2 reads SQIVND (reference sequence). CDR3 length: 14 residues. CDR3 sequence: CASSLNRGDTEAFF. The CDR3 region has the DNA TGTGCCAGTAGCCTCAACAGGGGAGACACTGAAGCTTTCTTT.

V is TRBV5-8 and J is TRBJ2-2; 7 nucleotides agree with TRBD1. The CDR3 is 14 residues long. V was pared by 8 bases and J by 8 bases, with 12 bases of the junction left unmatched. In germline, CDR1 is SGHTS, CDR2 YDEGEE. The CDR3 spells CARPGGLGSGELFF. The CDR3 bases are TGTGCCAGACCAGGGGGTCTGGGCTCTGGGGAGCTGTTTTTT.

This clone appeared a few times. The rearrangement links TRBV28 to TRBJ1-2; possible D gene TRBD1, 5 bases. From germline, CDR1 is MDHEN and CDR2 SYDVKM. V lost 6 bases to trimming and J lost 7 bases, with 12 bases between them. This CDR3 region has 12 residues. The CDR3 DNA reads as TGTGCCAGCAGGTGGGGCGCCGGTGGCTACACCTTC. Translated, it gives CASRWGAGGYTF.

The chain links TRBV2 to TRBJ1-1; 7 bases agree with TRBD1. This CDR3 is built from 15 residues. Germline V gene data show CDR1 as SNHLY and CDR2 as FYNNEI. V shed 2 bases and J 2 bases; nucleotides not matched to a gene: 5. The CDR3 region has the DNA TGTGCCAGCAGTGAAAGGGGGCAGGGAAACACTGAAGCTTTCTTT. Its translation: CASSERGQGNTEAFF.

This clone was counted a single time. The rearrangement uses TRBV28 and TRBJ2-7; 10 bases fit TRBD1. Per germline, CDR1 MDHEN and CDR2 SYDVKM. The CDR3 covers 14 residues. V dropped 10 bases and J dropped 3; count of bases not matched to a gene: 9. CDR3: CAILERDRGYEQYF. The CDR3, as DNA: TGTGCCATTCTGGAGAGGGACAGGGGCTACGAGCAGTACTTC.

The rearrangement uses TRBV15 and TRBJ2-7; the D gene is possibly TRBD1 (5 bases). Per germline, CDR1 LNHNV and CDR2 YYDKDF (reference sequence). This CDR3 has 16 residues. The V end lost 3 bases, the J end lost 2 bases, and 17 bases lay between the germline ends. CDR3 region: CATSRGRLQQAYEQYF. CDR3 nucleotides: TGTGCCACCAGCAGGGGCCGACTCCAACAGGCCTACGAGCAGTACTTC.

The V and J genes are TRBV5-1 and TRBJ2-7, with TRBD2 matching over 13 bases. The CDR3 has 14 residues. Germline lookup yields CDR1 SGHRS and CDR2 YFSETQ. Trimming at V came to 4 bases and at J to 4 bases, leaving 2 bases not matched to a gene. CDR3 DNA sequence: TGCGCCAGCAGCCGGACTAGCGGGGGTTACGAGCAGTACTTC. Its translation is CASSRTSGGYEQYF.

Only a few counts were recorded for this clone. This chain uses TRBV6-6 with TRBJ1-1, with unresolved D. In germline, CDR1 is MNHNY, CDR2 SVGAGI (reference sequence). V gave up 5 bases and J gave up 11 bases, with 27 bases separating them. The CDR3 has 16 residues. CDR3 nucleotide sequence: TGTGCCAGCAGTACGAGGATTAGGGCAAAAAGGGAGTGGGCTTTCTTT. This sequence encodes CASSTRIRAKREWAFF.

The chain has TRBV2 and TRBJ1-5, with D uncertain. Per the germline V gene, CDR1 is SNHLY and CDR2 is FYNNEI. Trimming removed 5 bases at V and 1 base at J, with 18 bases between. The CDR3 has 17 residues. The CDR3 spells CASSLASRVVSNQPQHF. The DNA for the CDR3 is TGTGCCAGCAGTCTCGCCAGCCGGGTAGTAAGCAATCAGCCCCAGCATTTT.

This chain connects TRBV27 to TRBJ2-7; D is unclear. The length of the CDR3 is 14 residues. The V end was cut by 2 bases, the J end by 6 bases, with 14 bases between. Germline CDR1 and CDR2: MNHEY and SMNVEV (reference sequence). Here the CDR3 reads CASSLRQAPGEQYF. The CDR3 DNA reads as TGTGCCAGCAGTTTACGGCAGGCCCCCGGCGAGCAGTACTTC.

This chain uses TRBV4-2 with TRBJ2-7; 7 bases fit TRBD2. Trimming at V came to 0 bases and at J to 0 bases, leaving 17 bases not matched to a gene. The V gene's germline CDR1 is LGHNA and CDR2 YNFKEQ. The CDR3 is made up of 20 amino acids. CDR3 residues: CASSQEGGKGRGGSSYEQYF. CDR3 DNA sequence: TGTGCCAGCAGCCAAGAGGGTGGGAAGGGGCGGGGCGGGAGCTCCTACGAGCAGTACTTC.

This chain connects TRBV28 to TRBJ1-1; unclear D gene. With 3 bases removed from V and 3 bases from J, the gap between germline ends came to 17 bases. Germline V CDR1 and CDR2: MDHEN, SYDVKM. The CDR3 contains 16 residues. CDR3 in amino acids: CASSFTRGKDHTEAFF. CDR3 sequence (DNA): TGTGCCAGCAGTTTTACGAGAGGTAAAGATCACACTGAAGCTTTCTTT.

In its sample, this clone was seen once. The chain has TRBV7-6 and TRBJ2-7; TRBD1 might be the D (5 bases). This CDR3 has 17 amino acids. Germline CDR1 reads SGHVS; CDR2 reads FNYEAQ. V gave up 5 bases and J gave up 4 bases, with 24 bases separating them. This CDR3 reads CASSPSRGILKGYEQYF. Written as DNA, the CDR3 is TGTGCCAGCAGCCCATCCCGCGGTATTCTAAAGGGGTACGAGCAGTACTTC.

A few counts support this clone. The rearrangement joins TRBV27 to TRBJ2-3, with a possible D match to TRBD2 (6 bases). Between the trimmed V and J ends, which lost 9 bases and 0 bases, there was a span of 10 bases. The CDR3 is 13 amino acids. CDR1 is MNHEY and CDR2 is SMNVEV in the germline V gene (reference sequence). As DNA, the CDR3 is TGTGCCAGTGGACTAAGAAGCACAGATACGCAGTATTTT. Its translation: CASGLRSTDTQYF.

The chain carries TRBV2 and TRBJ1-3; D ambiguous. The CDR3 consists of 16 residues. The V end lost 3 bases, the J end lost 1 base, and 13 bases lay between the germline ends. Germline V gene lookup returns CDR1 SNHLY and CDR2 FYNNEI. CDR3 DNA: TGTGCCAGCAGTGAGGAGCGGACGGGATCTGGAAACACCATATATTTT. It is translated as CASSEERTGSGNTIYF.

The chain combines TRBV7-9 with TRBJ1-4, with TRBD1 as a possible D gene (5 bases). The length of the CDR3 is 14 residues. From germline, CDR1 is SEHNR and CDR2 FQNEAQ (reference sequence). V dropped 6 bases and J dropped 5 bases, with 13 bases sitting between them. CDR3 in amino acids: CASSYGGSNEKLFF. CDR3 in DNA: TGTGCCAGCAGTTACGGGGGGTCGAATGAAAAACTGTTTTTT.

The chain recombines TRBV7-6 with TRBJ2-2; 11 bases agree with TRBD2. The CDR3 is 16 amino acids. J gave up 4 bases and V 5 bases, and 6 bases lay outside the gene matches. Germline values: CDR1 SGHVS, CDR2 FNYEAQ. In DNA form, the CDR3 reads TGTGCCAGCAGCGAGACTAGCGGGGCGCCCACCGGGGAGCTGTTTTTT. Encoded protein: CASSETSGAPTGELFF.

The V call is TRBV7-9, the J call TRBJ1-5; D is unclear. V dropped 4 bases and J dropped 7 bases, with 11 bases sitting between them. This CDR3 contains 13 residues. Germline V lookup: CDR1 SEHNR, CDR2 FQNEAQ (reference sequence). The CDR3 DNA follows: TGTGCCAGCAGCTCCGCCCGGGGACAGCCCCAGCATTTT. Amino acids: CASSSARGQPQHF.

The CDR3: CASSEEAASVSGNTIYF. CDR3 nucleotides: TGTGCCAGCAGTGAAGAAGCAGCGTCAGTCTCGGGAAACACCATATATTTT. The V call is TRBV2, the J call TRBJ1-3; D is unresolved. Germline V gene lookup returns CDR1 SNHLY and CDR2 FYNNEI. The CDR3 has 17 amino acids. Trimming pared 1 base from V and 4 bases from J, leaving 17 bases between.